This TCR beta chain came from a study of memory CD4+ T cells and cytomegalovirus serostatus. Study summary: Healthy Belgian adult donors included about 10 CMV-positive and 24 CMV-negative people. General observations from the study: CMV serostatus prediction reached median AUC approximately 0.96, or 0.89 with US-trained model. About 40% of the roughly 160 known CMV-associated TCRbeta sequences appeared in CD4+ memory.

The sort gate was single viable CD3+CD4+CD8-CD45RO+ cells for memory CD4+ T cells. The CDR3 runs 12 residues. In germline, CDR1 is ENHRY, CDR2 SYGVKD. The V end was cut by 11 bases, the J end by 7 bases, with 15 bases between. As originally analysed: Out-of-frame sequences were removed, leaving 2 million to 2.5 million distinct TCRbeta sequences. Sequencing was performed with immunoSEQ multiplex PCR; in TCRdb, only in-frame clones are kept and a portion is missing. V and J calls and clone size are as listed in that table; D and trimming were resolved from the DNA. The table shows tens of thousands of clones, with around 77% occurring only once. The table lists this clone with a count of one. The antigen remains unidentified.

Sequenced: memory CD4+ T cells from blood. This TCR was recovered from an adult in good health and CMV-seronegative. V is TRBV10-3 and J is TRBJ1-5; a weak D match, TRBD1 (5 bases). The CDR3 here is CAASGGRQPQHF. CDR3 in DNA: TGTGCCGCATCGGGGGGTCGGCAGCCCCAGCATTTT.